This T cell receptor (beta chain) comes out of a study of blood T cells in healthy people across ages. For the second PCR, which ran for about 6 to 11 cycles, a sample-barcoded 5' primer and a J-beta primer mix were used. One entry per CDR3 protein, called by TCRdb with MiXCR from the 5' RACE reads. The sample lists some 1.7 million distinct CDR3 sequences, 25% to 30% occurring once. Comments on this clonotype: One junction end disagrees with the germline gene, perhaps due to a read error.

What was sequenced was blood. The receptor's source is a woman aged 25-40 years in good health.

CDR3 coding DNA: TGCGCCAACAGCTTGGGAGTACTAGCGGCCTACGAGCAGTACTTC. Residues: CANSLGVLAAYEQYF. The chain is built from TRBV5-1 and TRBJ2-7; 8 bases line up with TRBD2. The CDR3 length is 15 residues. CDR1 SGHRS and CDR2 YFSETQ come from the germline V gene. The entire variable domain, with the rest obtained from reference TRBV5-1 and TRBJ2-7, is as follows: KAGVTQTPRYLIKTRGQQVTLSCSPISGHRSVSWYQQTPGQGLQFLFEYFSETQRNKGNFPGRFSGRQFSNSRSEMNVSTLELGDSALYLCANSLGVLAAYEQYFGPGTRLTVT.